Listed below are T cell receptor beta chains from one sample, sequenced in a study of T cell responses to AZD1222 COVID-19 vaccine. Repertoires were generated with immunoSEQ multiplex PCR, while TCRdb's copy carries only in-frame clones and drops some. The table includes approximately 100,000 clones, about nine tenths detected once. Source: peripheral blood, taken on day 0 of AZD1222 vaccination. All receptors come from an adult in good health. Each CDR3 is given with its conserved first and last residue. A D gene is named only where the DNA matches it firmly. Size values are once, few and many counts, or a class for expanded clones, and some rows have none.

D	size	J	V	CDR3	DNA
-	-	TRBJ2-7	TRBV14	CASSQDGWLRQKGHEQYF	TGTGCCAGCAGCCAAGACGGCTGGCTTCGGCAGAAGGGTCACGAGCAGTACTTC
-	-	TRBJ2-1	TRBV5-6	CASLEAGRSLNEQFF	TGTGCCAGCCTGGAGGCAGGGAGGTCTCTAAATGAGCAGTTCTTC
-	-	TRBJ2-3	TRBV10-2	CASSEWSTSTDTQYF	TGCGCCAGCAGTGAGTGGAGTACTAGCACAGATACGCAGTATTTT
-	few	TRBJ1-2	TRBV30	CAWGREVFYGYTF	TGTGCCTGGGGCCGCGAGGTTTTCTATGGCTACACCTTC
TRBD1	few	TRBJ2-1	TRBV28	CASGDRPSSYNEQFF	TGTGCCAGCGGGGACAGGCCCAGCTCCTACAATGAGCAGTTCTTC
-	-	TRBJ2-1	TRBV5-8	CASSLARGRNEQFF	TGTGCCAGCAGCTTGGCGCGGGGACGAAATGAGCAGTTCTTC
-	-	TRBJ1-3	TRBV6-5	CASSWTLGNTIYF	TGTGCCAGCAGTTGGACACTCGGAAACACCATATATTTT
-	-	TRBJ2-3	TRBV7-3	CASSLSPGTGPSTDTQYF	TGTGCCAGCAGCTTATCTCCGGGCACAGGGCCTAGCACAGATACGCAGTATTTT
-	-	TRBJ1-5	TRBV4-1	CASSQINPIGRSNQPQHF	TGCGCCAGCAGCCAGATCAACCCGATCGGACGGTCGAATCAGCCCCAGCATTTT
-	once	TRBJ1-1	TRBV29-1	CSVEEGYSTEAFF	TGCAGCGTGGAGGAAGGGTATAGCACTGAAGCTTTCTTT
-	-	TRBJ2-7	TRBV5-4	CASSPDFSPTYEQYF	TGTGCCAGCAGCCCGGACTTTTCTCCAACCTACGAGCAGTACTTC
-	-	TRBJ1-3	TRBV28	CASSFGGGSGNTIYF	TGTGCCAGCAGTTTTGGGGGCGGCTCTGGAAACACCATATATTTT
-	-	TRBJ1-2	TRBV18	CASSPSDSRRYTF	TGTGCCAGCTCACCCTCCGACAGTCGCCGCTACACCTTC
-	-	TRBJ2-7	TRBV5-5	CASSSHYEQYF	TGTGCCAGCAGCTCCCACTACGAGCAGTACTTC